Each of the 22 T cell receptor beta chains below was sequenced from the same sample in a study of blood T cell repertoires in COVID-19. Sequencing used immunoSEQ multiplex PCR; TCRdb keeps in-frame clones, though not all of them. The profile shows 80,000 to 100,000 clones, just over 85% of them singletons. The sample consisted of peripheral blood. The receptors were sampled from an elderly woman in a cohort sampled during active or convalescent COVID-19.

The chain carries TRBV6-5 and TRBJ1-3; D remains unclear. CDR3 length equals 15 residues. Germline CDR1 and CDR2: MNHEY and SVGAGI. V shed 6 bases and J shed 0 bases, with 12 bases lying between them. The CDR3 DNA reads TGTGCCAGCAGAATTTCCGGGGTCTCTGGAAACACCATATATTTT. Translating it yields CASRISGVSGNTIYF.

The chain employs TRBV4-1 and TRBJ1-4; TRBD1 aligns across 11 bases. Germline CDR1 MGHRA, CDR2 YSYEKL. V was clipped by 1 base and J by 8 bases; unmatched bases: 3. The CDR3 runs to 15 residues. CDR3 in amino acids: CASSQVGQGVEKLFF. The CDR3, as DNA: TGCGCCAGCAGCCAAGTGGGACAGGGGGTGGAAAAACTGTTTTTT.

V is TRBV7-9 and J is TRBJ2-1; 10 bases are shared with TRBD2. This CDR3 region has 15 residues. Per germline, CDR1 SEHNR and CDR2 FQNEAQ (reference sequence). V gave up 4 bases and J gave up 2 bases; unmatched junction bases: 2. This chain's CDR3 is CASSSLAGAYNEQFF. The DNA for the CDR3 is TGTGCCAGCAGCTCCCTAGCGGGAGCCTACAATGAGCAGTTCTTC.

This chain joins TRBV5-1 and TRBJ2-1; D might be TRBD1 (5 bases). V lost 7 bases to trimming and J lost 0 bases, with 11 bases between them. The CDR3 contains 14 residues. Germline CDR1 and CDR2: SGHRS and YFSETQ. CDR3 coding DNA: TGCGCCAGCGGGGCTCCGGGCTCCTACAATGAGCAGTTCTTC. Its translation: CASGAPGSYNEQFF.

This clone was seen many times. The chain combines TRBV4-1 with TRBJ1-4, with D perhaps TRBD1 (5 bases). This CDR3 spans 15 amino acids. V shed 0 bases and J shed 2 bases, with 7 bases lying between them. Germline-derived CDR1 and CDR2 are MGHRA and YSYEKL. CDR3 amino acids: CASSQEGATNEKLFF. The CDR3 DNA reads TGCGCCAGCAGCCAAGAAGGGGCGACTAATGAAAAACTGTTTTTT.

A remark on this clone: A junction end diverges from the germline sequence, so it may reflect a read error. In DNA form, the CDR3 reads TGTGCTAGCAGCCTCGGGACACTCTACGAGCAGTACTTC. This encodes CASSLGTLYEQYF. J is TRBJ2-7 and V is TRBV7-7, with a possible D match to TRBD1 (6 bases). CDR1 and CDR2 (germline): SSHAT, FNYEAQ (reference sequence). The CDR3 length is 13 residues. The full variable domain, completed using reference TRBV7-7 and TRBJ2-7, is GAGVSQSPRYKVTKRGQDVTLRCDPISSHATLYWYQQALGQGPEFLTYFNYEAQPDKSGLPSDRFSAERPEGSISTLTIQRTEQRDSAMYRCASSLGTLYEQYFGPGTRLTVT.

The chain recombines TRBV6-5 with TRBJ2-1, with 14 nucleotides matching TRBD2. After removal of 8 bases from V and 9 bases from J, the junction contained 9 bases not matched to a gene. From germline, CDR1 is MNHEY and CDR2 SVGAGI. This CDR3 region has 15 residues. CDR3 protein: CASDPGLAGAGEQFF. The CDR3 DNA sequence: TGTGCCAGCGATCCGGGACTAGCGGGAGCAGGTGAGCAGTTCTTC.

The genes are TRBV6-5 and TRBJ2-5, with unresolved D. The length of the CDR3 is 15 residues. The V end lost 6 bases, the J end lost 1 base, and 15 bases lay between the germline ends. Germline-derived CDR1 and CDR2 are MNHEY and SVGAGI. In DNA, the CDR3 is TGTGCCAGCAGGCTAGAGCCTGGTCCCCAAGAGACCCAGTACTTC. Protein sequence: CASRLEPGPQETQYF.

The V call is TRBV28, the J call TRBJ2-1, with 11 bases that match TRBD2. Unmatched junction bases numbered 6, after V lost 5 bases and J lost 15 bases. Germline values: CDR1 MDHEN, CDR2 SYDVKM. CDR3 length: 12 residues. The CDR3 nucleotides read TGTGCCAGCAGTACTACTAGCGGGAGCCTGTTCTTC. Amino acids: CASSTTSGSLFF.

The chain combines TRBV6-6 with TRBJ1-4, with TRBD1 matching 12 bases. V lost 4 bases and J lost 10; bases outside the gene matches: 7. The CDR3 length is 15 residues. Germline V CDR1 and CDR2: MNHNY, SVGAGI (reference sequence). Here the CDR3 reads CASSFSGTGGGKLFF. The CDR3, as DNA: TGTGCCAGCAGTTTCTCCGGGACAGGGGGCGGAAAACTGTTTTTT.

This chain joins TRBV27 and TRBJ1-2; no firm D call. V was trimmed by 4 bases and J by 2 bases, leaving 20 bases between them. The CDR3 has 17 amino acids. Per the germline V gene, CDR1 is MNHEY and CDR2 is SMNVEV (reference sequence). CDR3 bases: TGTGCCAGCAGTTATTCCCTTCGACAAGGCCAGAACTATGGCTACACCTTC. Protein product: CASSYSLRQGQNYGYTF.

The chain is built from TRBV24-1 and TRBJ2-2; the D gene is possibly TRBD2 (5 bases). Trimming took 4 bases from V and 0 from J, leaving 14 bases between them. CDR3 length equals 17 residues. Germline values: CDR1 KGHDR, CDR2 SFDVKD. The CDR3 DNA sequence: TGTGCCACCAGTGACTTGAGCGGAGACGCGAACACCGGGGAGCTGTTTTTT. Translated: CATSDLSGDANTGELFF.

The chain employs TRBV7-3 and TRBJ2-7; D gene uncertain. There are 14 residues in the CDR3. The germline V gene encodes CDR1 SGHTA and CDR2 FQGTGA. Trimming took 2 bases from V and 2 from J, leaving 10 bases between them. CDR3: CASSLGGGTYEQYF. The CDR3 region has the DNA TGTGCCAGCAGCTTAGGCGGCGGAACCTACGAGCAGTACTTC.

The rearrangement links TRBV5-1 to TRBJ1-1, with TRBD1 as a possible D gene (6 bases). With 0 bases removed from V and 10 bases from J, the gap between germline ends came to 10 bases. The CDR3 contains 12 residues. The germline CDR1 and CDR2 sequences are SGHRS and YFSETQ. DNA of the CDR3: TGCGCCAGCAGCTTGGCACAGGGCCGAGCTTTCTTT. This sequence encodes CASSLAQGRAFF.

The V and J genes are TRBV6-2 or TRBV6-3 and TRBJ2-1, with TRBD2 matching 9 bases. This CDR3 has 15 residues. Germline values: CDR1 MNHEY, CDR2 SVGEGT. Trimming cost V 6 bases and J 4 bases; bases outside gene matches: 7. CDR3: CASSVLAGPYNEQFF. For the CDR3, the DNA is TGTGCCAGCAGCGTCCTAGCGGGACCTTACAATGAGCAGTTCTTC.

The chain recombines TRBV11-2 with TRBJ2-1, with 7 bases that match TRBD1. Germline CDR1 is SGHAT and CDR2 is FQNNGV. Germline trimming cut 5 bases from V and 6 bases from J; bases unmatched to any gene: 7. The CDR3 sequence is 14 residues long. The CDR3 sequence: CASSQTTGFNEQFF. For the CDR3, the DNA is TGTGCCAGCAGCCAGACGACAGGGTTCAATGAGCAGTTCTTC.

The chain employs TRBV5-6 and TRBJ1-3, with TRBD1 as a possible D gene (6 bases). Trimming took 2 bases from V and 4 from J, leaving 13 bases between them. Germline loops: CDR1 SGHDT, CDR2 YYEEEE. The CDR3 is 15 residues long. The CDR3 here is CASSFGTISGNTIYF. The CDR3 DNA sequence: TGTGCCAGCAGCTTCGGGACAATTTCAGGAAACACCATATATTTT.

The rearrangement links TRBV19 to TRBJ2-3; the D gene is possibly TRBD2 (5 bases). The CDR3 runs to 14 residues. Germline V lookup: CDR1 LNHDA, CDR2 SQIVND (reference sequence). Trimming shortened V by 4 bases and J by 0 bases, and 8 bases separated the two germline ends. The chain's CDR3 is CASSTGYSTDTQYF. The CDR3 DNA reads TGTGCCAGTAGTACGGGATACAGCACAGATACGCAGTATTTT.

This clone turned up a few times. The chain uses TRBV19 and TRBJ2-7; tentatively, D is TRBD2 (5 bases). The CDR3 has 12 residues. Germline CDR1 LNHDA, CDR2 SQIVND (reference sequence). Trimming shortened V by 7 bases and J by 7 bases, and 14 bases separated the two germline ends. Here the CDR3 reads CASTGLRGEQYV. The DNA of the CDR3 is TGTGCCAGTACCGGGTTAAGAGGGGAGCAGTACGTC.

In nucleotides, the CDR3 is TGTGCCAGCAGTTTAGCGCGTCAGCCCCAGCATTTT. Protein sequence: CASSLARQPQHF. J is TRBJ1-5 and V is TRBV12-3 or TRBV12-4; the D is unclear. V lost 0 bases and J 6 bases, leaving 3 bases between the germline ends. The CDR3 runs to 12 residues.

This chain uses TRBV28 with TRBJ2-1; 8 bases agree with TRBD1. This CDR3 has 15 residues. Losses at the gene ends were 4 bases for V and 3 bases for J; bases not matched to a gene: 5. Germline CDR1 MDHEN, CDR2 SYDVKM. The CDR3 DNA reads TGTGCCAGCAGTTGGACAGGGTTGGGCTACAATGAGCAGTTCTTC. Translating it yields CASSWTGLGYNEQFF.

The chain links TRBV12-5 to TRBJ1-1; TRBD1 might be the D (6 bases). CDR1 LGHNT and CDR2 FRNRAP come from the germline V gene. The V end was cut by 4 bases, the J end by 4 bases, with 10 bases between. This CDR3 region has 13 residues. This CDR3 reads CASGSQGFTEAFF. As DNA, the CDR3 is TGTGCTAGTGGTTCACAGGGTTTCACTGAAGCTTTCTTT.